This T cell receptor (beta chain) was retrieved from a study of graft-versus-host responses after intestinal transplantation. General study results and limits: Allograft graft-versus-host to host-versus-graft clonal ratios ran high in patients with graft-donor T cell macrochimerism. Some GvH clones were seen earlier in gut or blood, suggesting intestinal origin.

This CDR3 has 15 amino acids. With 5 bases removed from V and 7 bases from J, the gap between germline ends came to 18 bases. Germline-derived CDR1 and CDR2 are WNHNN and SYGVQD (reference sequence). This clone was picked up one time. As yet, its antigen is unknown. The data were produced by immunoSEQ multiplex PCR, yet TCRdb's version contains in-frame clones alone and is incomplete. The data hold approximately 85,000 clones, with more than 85% observed a single time. The source was unstimulated CD8+ T cells sorted from spleen or lymph node cells, collected before transplant. The receptor comes from a human donor who was the organ donor for an intestinal transplant. This chain links TRBV10-1 with TRBJ2-1; the D gene could be TRBD1 or TRBD2 (5 bases each). This CDR3 is CASSTPGRMKNEQFF. The CDR3 region has the DNA TGCGCCAGCAGTACGCCGGGACGAATGAAGAATGAGCAGTTCTTC.